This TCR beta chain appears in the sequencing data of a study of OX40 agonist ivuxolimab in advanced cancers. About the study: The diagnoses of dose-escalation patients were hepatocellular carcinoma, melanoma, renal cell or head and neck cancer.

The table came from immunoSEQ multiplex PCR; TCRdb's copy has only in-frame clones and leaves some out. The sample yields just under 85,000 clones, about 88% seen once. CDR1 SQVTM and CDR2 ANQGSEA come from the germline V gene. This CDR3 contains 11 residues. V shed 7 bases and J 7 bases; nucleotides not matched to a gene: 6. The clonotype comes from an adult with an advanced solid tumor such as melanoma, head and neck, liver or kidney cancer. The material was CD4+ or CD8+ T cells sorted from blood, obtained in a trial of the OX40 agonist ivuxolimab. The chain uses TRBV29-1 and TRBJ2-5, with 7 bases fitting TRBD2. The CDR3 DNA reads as TGCAGCGGTGGACTAGGCGGGACCCAGTACTTC. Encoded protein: CSGGLGGTQYF.